What follows is one T cell receptor (beta chain) and its context. Its target is unknown. This specimen belongs to a study of cytomegalovirus exposure and HLA in healthy donors. Study overall: Roughly 180 million T cells yielded roughly 120 million unique TCR beta sequences, as an earlier analysis found. Study-wide results and caveats: There was a cluster of highly shared sequence variants that was likely a sequencing artifact. There were about 160 TCR beta chains listed as cytomegalovirus-associated.

Both 60 Vbeta primers and 13 Jbeta primers went into the PCR. TCRdb's table, derived via immunoSEQ multiplex PCR, lists solely in-frame clones and lacks some. The sample comprises about 160,000 clones, 80% of which are singletons, and approximately 1.3% rests with the top ten. Germline-derived CDR1 and CDR2 are MDHEN and SYDVKM. Trimming removed 5 bases at V and 5 bases at J, with 9 bases between. CDR3 size: 12 residues. The rearrangement joins TRBV28 to TRBJ1-1, with D unresolved. The material sequenced was PBMCs. The source of this sequence is a man under 40 in good health and CMV-seronegative. CDR3 loop: CASSPPRTEAFF. CDR3 bases: TGTGCCAGCAGTCCCCCGCGGACTGAAGCTTTCTTT.